This T cell receptor beta chain was captured in a study of cytomegalovirus exposure and HLA in healthy donors. Regarding the study as a whole: The classifier reportedly diagnosed cytomegalovirus status with high specificity and sensitivity. CMV antigen specificity of three CMV-associated chains was confirmed in vitro. The majority of TCR sequences were rare, yet some public TCRs appeared in many donors.

A 120-subject validation cohort, separate from the approximately 670-subject first cohort, supplied the donors. Data came from immunoSEQ multiplex PCR; TCRdb stores just in-frame clones and leaves some out. The repertoire has roughly 270,000 clones, more than 75% of them found once; the top ten carry 0.92%. As to this clone: Its antigen is still unknown.

The source material was PBMCs. The origin of this receptor is a woman aged 18-35 years in good health and CMV-seronegative.

CDR3 loop: CASSSIPGLSYEQYF. The DNA of the CDR3 is TGTGCCAGCAGCTCTATACCGGGACTCTCCTACGAGCAGTACTTC. The chain couples TRBV11-2 to TRBJ2-7, with a possible D match to TRBD2 (6 bases). The V end lost 4 bases, the J end lost 0 bases, and 13 bases lay between the germline ends. CDR1 is SGHAT and CDR2 is FQNNGV in the germline V gene. This CDR3 comprises 15 residues.